The 14 T cell receptor beta chains below were found in one sample sequenced in a study of CD8+CD57+ T cells in acquired aplastic anemia. Patients picked for sequencing had shown CD8+CD57+ cell expansion detected by flow cytometry. Genomic DNA acted as the template from which TCR beta VDJ combination and CDR3 sequence profiling were carried out. TCRdb itself ran the reads through MiXCR, one entry per CDR3 protein. The sample has a few hundred thousand distinct CDR3 sequences, around 33% seen once; the top ten hold around 0.82%. Source material: sorted CD4+, CD8+, or CD8+CD57+ T cells (not recorded which) from PBMCs. The receptors were gathered from a human donor with aplastic anemia.

Many counts were recorded for this clonotype. The chain carries TRBV20-1 and TRBJ1-5, with TRBD1 as a possible D gene (5 bases). The V gene lost 6 bases and the J gene lost 4 bases, with 16 bases spanning the gap. Germline-derived CDR1 and CDR2 are DFQATT and SNEGSKA (reference sequence). The CDR3 runs to 14 residues. The CDR3 bases are TGCAGTGCCGGGGGAGACGACAAGAATCAGCCCCAGCATTTT. It specifies CSAGGDDKNQPQHF.

This clonotype came up a few times. This chain joins TRBV20-1 and TRBJ2-2, with D possibly being TRBD1 (6 bases). Looked up from germline, CDR1 is DFQATT and CDR2 is SNEGSKA (reference sequence). The V and J ends lost 1 base and 2 bases respectively, with 11 bases between them. This CDR3 is 15 amino acids long. This chain's CDR3 is CSARVRTVNTGELFF. The CDR3 coding sequence is TGCAGTGCTAGAGTTAGGACAGTCAACACCGGGGAGCTGTTTTTT.

Remarks on this clonotype: Germline and junction disagree at one end, which may indicate a read error. The gene calls are TRBV7-9 and TRBJ1-4; D unclear. Germline lookup yields CDR1 SEHNR and CDR2 FQNEAQ (reference sequence). The CDR3 covers 12 residues. For the CDR3, the DNA is TGTGTCAGCAGCCCCGTCGGGGAAAAACTGTTTTTT. This sequence encodes CVSSPVGEKLFF.

In this sample, this clonotype turned up a few times. The rearrangement joins TRBV7-6 to TRBJ1-4; the D is unclear. Deletions cut 2 bases from V and 2 bases from J, with 12 bases between. CDR3 length: 16 amino acids. Germline-derived CDR1 and CDR2 are SGHVS and FNYEAQ. Written as DNA, the CDR3 is TGTGCCAGCAGCTTAAGGCCAGGAGGGACTAATGAAAAACTGTTTTTT. It specifies CASSLRPGGTNEKLFF.

This clonotype came up once. This CDR3 is CASSLGRRNTQYF. The CDR3 DNA follows: TGTGCCAGCAGTTTGGGGCGCAGGAATACGCAGTATTTT. The rearrangement links TRBV27 to TRBJ2-3; D is perhaps TRBD1 (5 bases). The CDR3 sequence is 13 residues long. The germline V and J ends were trimmed by 3 bases and 7 bases, with 11 bases remaining between them. Germline V gene lookup returns CDR1 MNHEY and CDR2 SMNVEV (reference sequence).

This clonotype was counted many times. This chain joins TRBV6-1 and TRBJ1-6, with unresolved D. CDR1 is MNHNS and CDR2 is SASEGT in the germline V gene. Trimming took 4 bases from V and 10 from J, leaving 11 bases between them. CDR3 length equals 13 residues. CDR3 nucleotides: TGTGCCAGCAGTGTTGGACTTCGGTCACCCCTCCACTTT. Translation: CASSVGLRSPLHF.

This clonotype was counted only a few times. The chain employs TRBV25-1 and TRBJ2-7; D is tentatively TRBD1 or TRBD2 (5 bases each). The CDR3 runs to 12 residues. Trimming removed 5 bases at V and 7 bases at J, with 12 bases between. CDR1 and CDR2 from the germline V gene are MGHDK and SYGVNS. CDR3 amino acids: CASSSGTWEQYF. The CDR3 nucleotides read TGTGCCAGCAGTTCAGGGACCTGGGAGCAGTACTTC.

This sequence joins TRBV6-1 and TRBJ2-7; D may be TRBD1 (5 bases). Germline V lookup: CDR1 MNHNS, CDR2 SASEGT. The CDR3 spans 13 residues. The V end lost 6 bases, the J end lost 3 bases, and 12 bases lay between the germline ends. In nucleotides, the CDR3 is TGTGCCAGCAGACGCAGGGAATTCTACGAGCAGTACTTC. Translated, it gives CASRRREFYEQYF.

This chain uses TRBV20-1 with TRBJ2-3, with 9 bases identical to TRBD2. Looked up from germline, CDR1 is DFQATT and CDR2 is SNEGSKA (reference sequence). Germline trimming cut 4 bases from V and 7 bases from J; bases unmatched to any gene: 12. The CDR3 is made up of 15 amino acids. The CDR3 coding sequence is TGCAGTGCTAAACAGACTAGCGGCGGTTTCTATACGCAGTATTTT. This translates into CSAKQTSGGFYTQYF.

This clonotype turned up a few times. The V call is TRBV20-1, the J call TRBJ2-5; TRBD2 matches at 16 bases. Germline CDR1 is DFQATT and CDR2 is SNEGSKA (reference sequence). The CDR3 length is 15 residues. J was trimmed by 5 bases and V by 4 bases; bases with no gene match: 4. In DNA, the CDR3 is TGCAGTGCTAAGGGGACTAGCGGGAGGGGCGAGACCCAGTACTTC. This codes for CSAKGTSGRGETQYF.

This clonotype was counted between two and nine times. The J gene is TRBJ1-5, the V gene TRBV20-1; possible D gene TRBD1, 6 bases. CDR3 size: 15 residues. Between the trimmed V and J ends, which lost 3 bases and 5 bases, there was a span of 17 bases. The V gene's germline CDR1 is DFQATT and CDR2 SNEGSKA (reference sequence). The CDR3 loop is CSASKQGSYDQPQHF. DNA for the CDR3: TGCAGTGCTAGTAAACAGGGATCCTACGATCAGCCCCAGCATTTT.

A remark on this clonotype: One end of the junction does not line up with germline, which may come from a read error. This chain joins TRBV2 and TRBJ2-3; a weak D match, TRBD2 (5 bases). This CDR3 is 15 amino acids long. Germline loops: CDR1 SNHLY, CDR2 FYNNEI. The CDR3 is CASSYRGLLTDTQYF. CDR3 nucleotides: TGTGCCAGCAGTTACCGTGGACTCCTCACAGATACGCAGTACTTT.

Regarding this clonotype: A read error may explain this, as a much larger clone is one base away. The V and J genes are TRBV4-3 and TRBJ1-2; D ambiguous. CDR3 length: 14 amino acids. The germline V gene encodes CDR1 LGHNA and CDR2 YSLEER. CDR3 residues: CASSQDLTDYSYTF. The CDR3 DNA reads TGCGCCAGCAGCCAAGATTTAACAGACTATAGCTACACCTTC.

This clonotype has just a few counts. The V call is TRBV6-1, the J call TRBJ1-5; D ambiguous. Germline V gene data show CDR1 as MNHNS and CDR2 as SASEGT. V lost 3 bases to trimming and J lost 3 bases, with 9 bases between them. The CDR3 length is 14 residues. CDR3 sequence (DNA): TGTGCCAGCAGTGATCAGGCGATCAATCAGCCCCAGCATTTT. This encodes CASSDQAINQPQHF.